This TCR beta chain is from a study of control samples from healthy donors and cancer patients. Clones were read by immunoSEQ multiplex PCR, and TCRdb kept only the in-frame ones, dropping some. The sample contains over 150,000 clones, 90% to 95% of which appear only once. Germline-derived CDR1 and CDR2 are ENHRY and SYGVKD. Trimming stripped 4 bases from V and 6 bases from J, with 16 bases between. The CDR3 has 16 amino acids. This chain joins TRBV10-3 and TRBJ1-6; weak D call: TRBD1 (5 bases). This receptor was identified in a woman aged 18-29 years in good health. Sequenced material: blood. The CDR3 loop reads CAISGGQGGSNSPLHF. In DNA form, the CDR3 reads TGTGCCATCAGTGGAGGGCAGGGAGGAAGTAATTCACCCCTCCACTTT.